The rows below give T cell receptor beta chains drawn from one sample of a study of Graves' ophthalmopathy and Graves' hyperthyroidism. TCRdb re-called the multiplex PCR reads with MiXCR, one entry per CDR3 protein. This table holds hundreds of thousands of distinct CDR3 sequences, around a fifth found once. The sample taken for sequencing was peripheral blood. Receptors were obtained from a young woman with stable Graves' hyperthyroidism. Some clones in this sample may be carry-over from other donors' samples. CDR3s include the opening cysteine and the closing phenylalanine or tryptophan. The D gene is left open where the match is weak. A row's size may be missing; if present it is once, few, many or a size class.

TRBJ1-1 | TRBV6-1 | many | . | CASSEDTTEAFF | TGTGCCAGCAGTGAGGACACAACTGAAGCTTTCTTT
TRBJ2-6 | TRBV7-2 | many | . | CASSLTLSGANVLTF | TGTGCCAGCAGCTTAACCCTCTCTGGGGCCAACGTCCTGACTTTC
TRBJ1-1 | TRBV6-4 | few | . | CASSDSSNTEAFF | TGTGCCAGCAGTGACTCATCTAACACTGAAGCTTTCTTT
TRBJ2-2 | TRBV20-1 | few | . | CSARDRTINTGELFF | TGCAGTGCTAGAGATAGGACTATCAACACCGGGGAGCTGTTTTTT
TRBJ2-5 | TRBV2 | . | . | CASSEASPGASGETQYF | TGTGCCAGCAGTGAGGCGTCTCCAGGGGCCTCCGGGGAGACCCAGTACTTC
TRBJ2-2 | TRBV7-9 | . | . | CASSLWGTVTGELFF | TGTGCCAGCAGCTTATGGGGGACGGTAACCGGGGAGCTGTTTTTT
TRBJ1-1 | TRBV2 | once | TRBD1 | CASSTTRTGRNAEAFF | TGTGCCAGCAGTACTACTAGGACAGGTCGGAACGCTGAAGCTTTCTTT
TRBJ2-5 | TRBV18 | . | TRBD1 | CASSPDRVREETQYF | TGTGCCAGCTCACCAGACAGGGTGAGGGAAGAGACCCAGTACTTC
TRBJ2-7 | TRBV20-1 | many | . | CSAHRKYEQYF | TGCAGTGCGCACCGGAAGTACGAGCAGTACTTC
TRBJ2-7 | TRBV5-1 | many | . | CASSRSGSTYEQYF | TGCGCCAGCAGCCGCTCAGGGAGTACCTACGAGCAGTACTTC
TRBJ1-2 | TRBV27 | few | TRBD1 | CASAQGAWGYTF | TGTGCCAGCGCGCAGGGGGCCTGGGGCTACACCTTC
TRBJ1-1 | TRBV9 | many | . | CASSEGTVNTEAFF | TGTGCCAGCAGCGAAGGGACGGTGAACACTGAAGCTTTCTTT
TRBJ2-7 | TRBV29-1 | . | . | CSVEARLGEQYF | TGCAGCGTTGAAGCCAGGTTAGGGGAGCAGTACTTC
TRBJ1-2 | TRBV2 | many | TRBD1 | CASRREGQNYGYTF | TGTGCCAGCAGGCGAGAGGGACAGAACTATGGCTACACCTTC
TRBJ2-7 | TRBV6-5 | few | . | CASSYPETGGEQYF | TGTGCCAGCAGTTACCCCGAAACCGGGGGCGAGCAGTACTTC
TRBJ1-1 | TRBV7-2 | many | TRBD1 | CASSQDRVGF | TGTGCCAGCAGCCAAGACAGGGTTGGATTT
TRBJ2-5 | TRBV9 | many | TRBD1 | CASSDGQAQETQYF | TGTGCCAGCAGCGACGGACAGGCACAAGAGACCCAGTACTTC
TRBJ1-1 | TRBV9 | many | . | CASSGAGGTEAFF | TGTGCCAGCAGCGGAGCGGGGGGCACTGAAGCTTTCTTT
TRBJ2-2 | TRBV7-2 | . | TRBD2 | CASIRGGRAAGELFF | TGTGCCAGCATTCGGGGTGGGAGGGCTGCCGGGGAGCTGTTTTTT